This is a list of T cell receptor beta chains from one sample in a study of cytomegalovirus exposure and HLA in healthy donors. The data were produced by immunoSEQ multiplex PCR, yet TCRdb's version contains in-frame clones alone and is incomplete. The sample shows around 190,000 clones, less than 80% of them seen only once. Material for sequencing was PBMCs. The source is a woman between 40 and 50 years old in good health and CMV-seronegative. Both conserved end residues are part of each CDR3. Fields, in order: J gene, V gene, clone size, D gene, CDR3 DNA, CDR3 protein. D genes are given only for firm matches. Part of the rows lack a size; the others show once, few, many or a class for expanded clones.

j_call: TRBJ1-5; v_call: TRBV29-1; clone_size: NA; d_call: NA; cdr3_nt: TGCAGCGTCCGGACAGCCAATCAGCCCCAGCATTTT; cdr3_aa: CSVRTANQPQHF
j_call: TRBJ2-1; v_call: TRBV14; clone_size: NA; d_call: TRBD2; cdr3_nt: TGTGCCAGCAGAGGAACTAGCGGGAGCCCCAGTGAGCAGTTCTTC; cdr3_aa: CASRGTSGSPSEQFF
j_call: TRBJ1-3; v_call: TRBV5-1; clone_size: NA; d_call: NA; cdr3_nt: TGCGCCAGCAGCTTGTACGGCTCTGGAAACACCATATATTTT; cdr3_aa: CASSLYGSGNTIYF
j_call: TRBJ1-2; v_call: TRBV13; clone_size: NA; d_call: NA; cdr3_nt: TGTGCCAGCAGCTTTCAGTACACCTTC; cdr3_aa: CASSFQYTF
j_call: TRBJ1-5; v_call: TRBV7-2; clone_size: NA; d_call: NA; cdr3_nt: TGTGCCAGCAGCTTATATGGCAATCAGCCCCAGCATTTT; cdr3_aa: CASSLYGNQPQHF
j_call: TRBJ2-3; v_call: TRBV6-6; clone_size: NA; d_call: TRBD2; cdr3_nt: TGTGCCAGCAGTCCGGGGACTAGCGGGGATACGCAGTATTTT; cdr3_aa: CASSPGTSGDTQYF
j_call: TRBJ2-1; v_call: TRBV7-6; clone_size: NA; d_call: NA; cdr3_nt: TGTGCCAGCAGCCCAATCGCGGCGGATCGTAACAATGAGCAGTTCTTC; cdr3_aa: CASSPIAADRNNEQFF
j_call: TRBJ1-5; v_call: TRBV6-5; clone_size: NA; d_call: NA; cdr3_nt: TGTGCCAGCAGTTACTCGAGGGATCAGCCCCAGCATTTT; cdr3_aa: CASSYSRDQPQHF
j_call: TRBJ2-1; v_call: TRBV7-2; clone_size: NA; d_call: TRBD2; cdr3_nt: TGTGCCAGCAGCTTGGGTAGCGGGGGGGCCCGCTCCTACAATGAGCAGTTCTTC; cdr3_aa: CASSLGSGGARSYNEQFF
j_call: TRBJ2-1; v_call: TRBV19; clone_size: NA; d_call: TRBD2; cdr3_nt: TGTGCCAGTAGTTCCCCGGGACTAGCGGGGGGCCCTTCCAATGAGCAGTTCTTC; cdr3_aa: CASSSPGLAGGPSNEQFF
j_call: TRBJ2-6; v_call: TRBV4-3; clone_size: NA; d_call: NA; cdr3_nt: TGCGCCAGCAGCCAAGTCCCACAACAGGTGTCTGGGGCCAACGTCCTGACTTTC; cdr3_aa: CASSQVPQQVSGANVLTF
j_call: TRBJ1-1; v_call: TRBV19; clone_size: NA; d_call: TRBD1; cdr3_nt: TGTGCCACATCAGACAGGGTGAACACTGAAGCTTTCTTT; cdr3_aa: CATSDRVNTEAFF
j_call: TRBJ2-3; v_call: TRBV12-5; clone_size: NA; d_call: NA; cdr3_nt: TGTGCTAGTGGTTTGGTCCTTCGGAGTACGCAGTATTTT; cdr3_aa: CASGLVLRSTQYF
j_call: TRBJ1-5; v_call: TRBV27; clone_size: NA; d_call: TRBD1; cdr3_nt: TGTGCCAGCAGACCCACCGACAGGGGTCGCGATCAGCCCCAGCATTTT; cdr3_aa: CASRPTDRGRDQPQHF
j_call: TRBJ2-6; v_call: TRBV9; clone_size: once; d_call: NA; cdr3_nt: TGTGCCAGCAGCGCTAATTGGGGCGCAATCCCCCCTGGGGCCAACGTCCTGACTTTC; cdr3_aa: CASSANWGAIPPGANVLTF
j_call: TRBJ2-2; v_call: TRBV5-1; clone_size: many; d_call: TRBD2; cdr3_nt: TGCGCCAGCAGCATTACTAGCGGTCCGAACACCGGGGAGCTGTTTTTT; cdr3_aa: CASSITSGPNTGELFF
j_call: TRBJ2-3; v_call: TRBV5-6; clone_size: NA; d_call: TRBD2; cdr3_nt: TGTGCCAGCAGCTTGGTAGCGGGAGCAGATACGCAGTATTTT; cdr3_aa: CASSLVAGADTQYF
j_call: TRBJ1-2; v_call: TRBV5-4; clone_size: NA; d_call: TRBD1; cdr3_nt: TGTGCCAGCAGCCCCGGGACAGGGGATGGCTACACCTTC; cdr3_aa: CASSPGTGDGYTF
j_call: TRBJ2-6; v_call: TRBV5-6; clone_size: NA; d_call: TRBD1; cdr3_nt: TGTGCCAGCAGCTTCGGGACAGGGAACGGGGCCAACGTCCTGACTTTC; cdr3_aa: CASSFGTGNGANVLTF
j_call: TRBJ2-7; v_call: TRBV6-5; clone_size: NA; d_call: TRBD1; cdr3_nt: TGTGCCAGCCAGGGACAGACAGTCCCTACCCACGAGCAGTACTTC; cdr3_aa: CASQGQTVPTHEQYF
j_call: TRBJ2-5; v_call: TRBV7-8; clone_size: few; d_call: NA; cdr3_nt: TGTGCCAGCGGGCGGGGCAGCTTGCGGGAGACCCAGTACTTC; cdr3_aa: CASGRGSLRETQYF
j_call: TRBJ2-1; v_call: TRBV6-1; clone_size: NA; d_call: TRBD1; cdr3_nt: TGTGCCAGCATCAAAATAGAGGGACAGGGCAATGAGCAGTTCTTC; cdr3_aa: CASIKIEGQGNEQFF
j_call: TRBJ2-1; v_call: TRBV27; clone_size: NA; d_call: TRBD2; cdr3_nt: TGTGCCAGCAGTTTACGTCGGACTAGCGGGAGAATTAGGAATGAGCAGTTCTTC; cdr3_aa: CASSLRRTSGRIRNEQFF
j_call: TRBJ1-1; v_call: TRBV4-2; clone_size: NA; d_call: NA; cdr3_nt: TGTGCCAGCAGCCAAAGGGGAGGACGTAGCCCTGAAGCTTTCTTT; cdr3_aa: CASSQRGGRSPEAFF
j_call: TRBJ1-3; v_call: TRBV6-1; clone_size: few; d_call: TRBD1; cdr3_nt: TGTGCCAGCAGTGAAAGGGAGACAGGGGGGCCTGGAAACACCATATATTTT; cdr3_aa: CASSERETGGPGNTIYF
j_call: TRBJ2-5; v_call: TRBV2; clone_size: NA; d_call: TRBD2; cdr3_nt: TGTGCCAGCAGGGAGAGAGCGGGAGGGCCCCAAGAGACCCAGTACTTC; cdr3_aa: CASRERAGGPQETQYF
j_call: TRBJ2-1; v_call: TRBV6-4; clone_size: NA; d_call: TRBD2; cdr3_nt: TGTGCCAGCAGTGGACTAGCGGGACCAGCCCATGAGCAGTTCTTC; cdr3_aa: CASSGLAGPAHEQFF
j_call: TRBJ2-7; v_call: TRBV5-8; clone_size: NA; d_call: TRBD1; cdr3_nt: TGTGCCAGCAGCTCGGCAGGGGGCTTCCACGAGCAGTACTTC; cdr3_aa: CASSSAGGFHEQYF
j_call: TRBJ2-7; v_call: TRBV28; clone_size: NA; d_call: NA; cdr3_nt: TGTGCCAGCAGTTTTAACGGCGGCGGAAGCTACGAGCAGTACTTC; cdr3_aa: CASSFNGGGSYEQYF
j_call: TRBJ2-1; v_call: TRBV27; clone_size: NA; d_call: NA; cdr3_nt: TGTGCCAGCAGGAGCAGGGTATCATATGAGCAGTTCTTC; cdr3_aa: CASRSRVSYEQFF
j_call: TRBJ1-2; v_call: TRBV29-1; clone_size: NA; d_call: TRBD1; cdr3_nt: TGCAGCGTTGTGGGCCGGGACAGGACAAACTATGGCTACACCTTC; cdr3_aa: CSVVGRDRTNYGYTF
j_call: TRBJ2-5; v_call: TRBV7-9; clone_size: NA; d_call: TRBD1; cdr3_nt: TGTGCCAGCAGCCAAGCCTCCGGGACAGGGAAAGAAACCCAGTACTTC; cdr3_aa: CASSQASGTGKETQYF
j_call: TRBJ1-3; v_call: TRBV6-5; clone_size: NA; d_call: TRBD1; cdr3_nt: TGTGCCAGCACCCCGGGACAGGGGGGTGGAAACACCATATATTTT; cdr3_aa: CASTPGQGGGNTIYF
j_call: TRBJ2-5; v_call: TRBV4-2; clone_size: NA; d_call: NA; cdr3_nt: TGTGCCAGCAGCCAAGCTCCCTCCTACAGGGAGTCGGAAGAGACCCAGTACTTC; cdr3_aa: CASSQAPSYRESEETQYF
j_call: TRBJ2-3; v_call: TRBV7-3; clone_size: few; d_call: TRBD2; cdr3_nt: TGTGCCAGCAGCCCCGAAAGAAGCGGGAAGCCTACGCAGTATTTT; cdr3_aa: CASSPERSGKPTQYF
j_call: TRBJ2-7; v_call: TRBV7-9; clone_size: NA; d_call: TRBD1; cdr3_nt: TGTTCCAGCAGCGGAGGACAGGCCCAGACCCTCTACGAGCAGTACTTC; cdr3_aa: CSSSGGQAQTLYEQYF
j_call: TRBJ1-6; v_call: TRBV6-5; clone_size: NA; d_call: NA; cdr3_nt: TGTGCCAGCAGTCGGGACACGGAATATTCACCCCTCCACTTT; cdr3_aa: CASSRDTEYSPLHF
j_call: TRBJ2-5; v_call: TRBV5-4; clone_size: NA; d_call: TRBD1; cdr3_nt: TGTGCCAGCAGCTTCCCGGGACAGGGTGTATGGGAGACCCAGTACTTC; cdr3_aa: CASSFPGQGVWETQYF
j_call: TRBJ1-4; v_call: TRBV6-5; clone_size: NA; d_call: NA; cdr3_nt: TGTGCCAGCAGTTACTCGACAGTAACTAATGAAAAACTGTTTTTT; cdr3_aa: CASSYSTVTNEKLFF
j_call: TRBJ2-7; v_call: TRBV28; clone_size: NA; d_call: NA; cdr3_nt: TGTGCCAGCAGTCGTACACGTTACGAGCAGTACTTC; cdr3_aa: CASSRTRYEQYF
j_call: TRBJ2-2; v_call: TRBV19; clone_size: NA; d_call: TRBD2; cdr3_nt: TGTGCCAGTAGTACTCGGTTACTAGCGGGGGAGAACACCGGGGAGCTGTTTTTT; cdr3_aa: CASSTRLLAGENTGELFF
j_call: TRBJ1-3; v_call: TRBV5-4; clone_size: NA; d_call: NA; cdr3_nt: TGTGCCAGCAGCTTGGTTGGCAGGGACTCTGGAAACACCATATATTTT; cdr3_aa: CASSLVGRDSGNTIYF
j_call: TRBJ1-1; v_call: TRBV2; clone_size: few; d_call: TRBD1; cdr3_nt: TGTGCCAGCTCAAAATCAGGGGGCACTGAAGCTTTCTTT; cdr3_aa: CASSKSGGTEAFF
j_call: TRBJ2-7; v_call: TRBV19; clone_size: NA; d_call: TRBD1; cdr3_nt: TGTGCCAGTAGGCCGGGACAGGGACTCTACGAGCAGTACTTC; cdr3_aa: CASRPGQGLYEQYF
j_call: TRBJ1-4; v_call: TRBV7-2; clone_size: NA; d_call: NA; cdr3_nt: TGTGCCAGCAGCTTCGGGGGGGGAGATGAAAAACTGTTTTTT; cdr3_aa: CASSFGGGDEKLFF